The present T cell receptor beta chain was sequenced within a study of T cell responses to AZD1222 COVID-19 vaccine (TCRdb year 2021). General notes on the study: TCR sequencing covered over 230 trial participants: 200 to 210 given two doses of AZD1222 and around 25 given two doses of MenACWY control vaccine. Trial participants were enrolled by age into 18-55, 56-69 and 70-plus year subgroups, with approximately 150, 28 and 58 TCR-sequenced participants respectively. General study outcomes and caveats: Nearly half of unique spike-specific TCRs reportedly recognized epitopes outside regions mutated in the B.1.351 and B.1.1.7 variants. Conclusions about previously exposed vaccinees are limited, since just five or six AZD1222 recipients were seropositive for SARS-CoV-2 at baseline. Most participants were white British and females outnumbered males, and the authors suggested that clonal diversity may have been underestimated. No day 14 peak-response samples were available, so repertoires were characterized only after the peak T cell response. The whole spike protein was spanned by vaccine-associated CD4 TCRs, and dominant responses were seen in regions 160-218 and 743-854. After two AZD1222 doses, spike-specific TCR breadth and depth were significantly higher than at day 0 and than in MenACWY recipients. The 56-69-year group was small, and its depth increase did not reach significance, likely because of low power.

The CDR3 regions of human TCRbeta chains were analyzed by immunosequencing. The original methods were these. Repertoire TCRs were matched against a reference library of SARS-CoV-2-specific TCRs generated with the MIRA antigen-specificity platform. Breadth was defined as the fraction of unique TCRs that were SARS-CoV-2-associated. Depth was defined as the fraction of total T cells that were SARS-CoV-2-associated. Each spike-specific TCR was assigned to its reactive spike region and to a CD4 or CD8 class using the MIRA data. Log10-transformed breadth and depth values were compared by one-way ANOVA with Sidak's multiple comparisons tests. The source is immuneACCESS, and TCRdb retained only in-frame sequences with V and J called. Part of the clones is not carried over; for the studies checked, unresolved V genes explain less than half of this, and the remainder is unexplained. V and J calls and clone size are as listed in that table; D and trimming were resolved from the DNA. This sample is represented by under 90,000 clones; 70% to 90% of them were singletons. The leading ten clones occupy about 10% of the sample.

In the case of this clone: It lacks a known antigen. Base qualities are missing; no much larger clone stands one base away.

The sample's time point label, in plain terms: about 28 days (+/-7) after the second vaccine dose. AZD1222 recipients given second doses at about 4 weeks or at about 12 weeks were pooled, since spike-specific TCR depth and breadth were not found to differ between the two schedules. Samples from vaccinated people were obtained from the UK trials COV001 and COV002, which included a single-blind randomized controlled phase 2/3 trial of AZD1222 (ChAdOx1 nCoV-19) in healthy adults. For TCRbeta chain sequencing, PBMC samples were collected from trial participants at day 0 and at day 28 after the second dose. The CDR3 runs 13 residues from the cysteine to the phenylalanine. Only the CDR3 part of the read is kept: 39 bases, read in frame from the first base. The V and J ends are trimmed by 3 bases and 3 bases, leaving 8 bases between them. In the germline V gene, CDR1 corresponds to MDHEN and CDR2 to SYDVKM.

The sequence is built from TRBV28 and TRBJ2-5; no D gene can be assigned with confidence. The sequence was collected from an adult who received the AZD1222 COVID-19 vaccine. The sequences come from peripheral blood, collected 28 days after the second AZD1222 dose. The CDR3 region reads CASSLDPEETQYF. In nucleotide form, the sequence is TGTGCCAGCAGTTTGGACCCTGAAGAGACCCAGTACTTC.